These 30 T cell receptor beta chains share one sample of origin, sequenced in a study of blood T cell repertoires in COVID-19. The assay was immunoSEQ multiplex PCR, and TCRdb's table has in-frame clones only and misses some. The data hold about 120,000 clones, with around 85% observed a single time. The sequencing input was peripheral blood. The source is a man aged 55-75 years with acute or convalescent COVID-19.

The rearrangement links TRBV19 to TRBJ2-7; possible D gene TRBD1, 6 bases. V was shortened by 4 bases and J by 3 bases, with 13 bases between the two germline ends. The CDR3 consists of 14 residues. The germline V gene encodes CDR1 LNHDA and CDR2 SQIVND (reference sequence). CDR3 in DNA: TGTGCCAGTAGTACCGGGACATCCAGCTACGAGCAGTACTTC. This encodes CASSTGTSSYEQYF.

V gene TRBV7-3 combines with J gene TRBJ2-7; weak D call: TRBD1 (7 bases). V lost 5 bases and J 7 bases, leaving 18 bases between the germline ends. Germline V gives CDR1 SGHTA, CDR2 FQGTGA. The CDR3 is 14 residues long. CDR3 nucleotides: TGTGCCAGCAGCCAGGGACAGTGGGAGGATGAGCAGTACTTC. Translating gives CASSQGQWEDEQYF.

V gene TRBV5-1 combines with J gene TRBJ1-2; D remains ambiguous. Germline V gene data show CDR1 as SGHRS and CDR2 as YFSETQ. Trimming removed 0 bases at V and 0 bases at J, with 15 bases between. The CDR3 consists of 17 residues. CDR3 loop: CASSLENLARSNYGYTF. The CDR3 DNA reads TGCGCCAGCAGCTTGGAAAATTTGGCCAGATCTAACTATGGCTACACCTTC.

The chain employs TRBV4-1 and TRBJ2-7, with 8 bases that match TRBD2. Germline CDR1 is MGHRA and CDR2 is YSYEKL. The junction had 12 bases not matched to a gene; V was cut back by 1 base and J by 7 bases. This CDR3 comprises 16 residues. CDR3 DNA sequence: TGCGCCAGCAGCCAAGTATTTGGGCGGGAGGTTGGAGAGCAGTACTTC. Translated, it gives CASSQVFGREVGEQYF.

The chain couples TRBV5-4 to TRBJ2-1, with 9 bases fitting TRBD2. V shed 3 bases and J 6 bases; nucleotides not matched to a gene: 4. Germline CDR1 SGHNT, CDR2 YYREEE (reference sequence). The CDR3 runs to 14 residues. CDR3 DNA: TGTGCCAGCAGCTCTAGCGGGATCGGCAATGAGCAGTTCTTC. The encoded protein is CASSSSGIGNEQFF.

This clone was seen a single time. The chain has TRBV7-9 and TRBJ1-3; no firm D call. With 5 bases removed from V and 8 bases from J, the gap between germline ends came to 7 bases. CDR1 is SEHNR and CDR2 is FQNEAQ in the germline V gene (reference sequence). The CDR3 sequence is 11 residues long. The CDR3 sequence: CASSRSDTIYF. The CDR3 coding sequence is TGTGCCAGCAGCCGGAGCGACACCATATATTTT.

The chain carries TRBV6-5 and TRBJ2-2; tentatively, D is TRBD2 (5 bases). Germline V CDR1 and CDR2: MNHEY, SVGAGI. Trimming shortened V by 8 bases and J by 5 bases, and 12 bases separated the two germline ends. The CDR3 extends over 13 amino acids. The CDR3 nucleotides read TGTGCCAGCGTGGCTTCGGGGACCGGGGAGCTGTTTTTT. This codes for CASVASGTGELFF.

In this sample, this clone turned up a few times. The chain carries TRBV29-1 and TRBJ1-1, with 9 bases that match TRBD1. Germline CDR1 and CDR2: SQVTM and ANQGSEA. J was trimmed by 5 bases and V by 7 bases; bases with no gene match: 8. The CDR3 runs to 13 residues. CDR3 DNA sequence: TGCAGCGCCTCGGGACAGGGAGAGACTGAAGCTTTCTTT. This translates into CSASGQGETEAFF.

The CDR3 region has the DNA TGCGCCAGCAGCTTGTCGGGAGGTGGGACCGGGGAGCTGTTTTTT. Its protein is CASSLSGGGTGELFF. The chain combines TRBV5-1 with TRBJ2-2; 7 bases map to TRBD2. The CDR3 is made up of 15 amino acids. Germline CDR1 reads SGHRS; CDR2 reads YFSETQ. J was trimmed by 5 bases and V by 1 base; bases with no gene match: 5.

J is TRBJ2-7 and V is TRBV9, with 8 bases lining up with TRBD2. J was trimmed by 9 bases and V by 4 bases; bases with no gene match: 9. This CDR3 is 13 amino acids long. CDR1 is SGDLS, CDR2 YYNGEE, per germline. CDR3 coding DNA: TGTGCCAGCAGCCCCGGGGGGGACTTCGCGCAGTACTTC. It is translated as CASSPGGDFAQYF.

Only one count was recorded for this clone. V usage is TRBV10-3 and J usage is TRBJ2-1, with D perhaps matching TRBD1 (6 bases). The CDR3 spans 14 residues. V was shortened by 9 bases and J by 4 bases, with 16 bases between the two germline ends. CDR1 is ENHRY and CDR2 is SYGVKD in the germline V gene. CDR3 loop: CAIKQGDPYNEQFF. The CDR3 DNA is TGTGCCATTAAACAGGGAGATCCTTACAATGAGCAGTTCTTC.

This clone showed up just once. The CDR3 reads CASSQDMGQGSDTQYF. In nucleotides, the CDR3 is TGTGCCAGCAGCCAAGATATGGGACAGGGGTCAGATACGCAGTATTTT. The chain is built from TRBV4-2 and TRBJ2-3; 10 bases match TRBD1. With V trimmed by 0 bases and J by 4 bases, 4 bases remained unmatched. Germline V gives CDR1 LGHNA, CDR2 YNFKEQ. The CDR3 has 16 residues.

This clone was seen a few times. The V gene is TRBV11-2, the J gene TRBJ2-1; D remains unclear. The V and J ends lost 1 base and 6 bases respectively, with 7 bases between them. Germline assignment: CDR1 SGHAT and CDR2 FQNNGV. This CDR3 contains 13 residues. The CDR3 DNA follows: TGTGCCAGCAGCTTAGGTTGGCCCAATGAGCAGTTCTTC. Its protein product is CASSLGWPNEQFF.

This chain's CDR3 is CASSFGGSRSDTQYF. The CDR3 nucleotides are TGTGCCAGCAGCTTCGGCGGGAGTAGGTCAGATACGCAGTATTTT. The J gene is TRBJ2-3, the V gene TRBV11-3, with 7 bases matching TRBD2. The CDR3 extends over 15 amino acids. The V and J ends lost 3 bases and 4 bases, in that order; junction bases with no gene match: 7. CDR1 is SGHNT and CDR2 is YENEEA in the germline V gene. The full variable domain, in which reference TRBV11-3 and TRBJ2-3 provide the parts outside the CDR3, is EAGVVQSPRYKIIEKKQPVAFWCNPISGHNTLYWYLQNLGQGPELLIRYENEEAVDDSQLPKDRFSAERLKGVDSTLKIQPAELGDSAVYLCASSFGGSRSDTQYFGPGTRLTVL.

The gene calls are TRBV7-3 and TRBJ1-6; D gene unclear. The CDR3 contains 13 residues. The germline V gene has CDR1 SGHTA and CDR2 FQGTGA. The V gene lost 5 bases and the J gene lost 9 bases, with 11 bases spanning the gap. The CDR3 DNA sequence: TGTGCCAGCAGCCTGGGCCCGGCTTCACCCCTCCACTTT. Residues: CASSLGPASPLHF.

The CDR3 DNA is TGCAGCGGTCGGACAGTACCGCACGCAGATACGCAGTATTTT. This gives the protein CSGRTVPHADTQYF. The V call is TRBV29-1, the J call TRBJ2-3, with D possibly matching TRBD1 (6 bases). From germline, CDR1 is SQVTM and CDR2 ANQGSEA. The CDR3 sequence is 14 residues long. V lost 7 bases, J lost 4 bases, and 18 bases lay in between.

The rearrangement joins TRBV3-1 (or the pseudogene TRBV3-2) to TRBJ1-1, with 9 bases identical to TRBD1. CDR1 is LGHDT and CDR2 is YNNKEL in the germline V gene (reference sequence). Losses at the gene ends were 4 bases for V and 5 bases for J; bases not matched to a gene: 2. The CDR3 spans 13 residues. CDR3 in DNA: TGTGCCAGCAGCCGACAGGGGGGGACTGAAGCTTTCTTT. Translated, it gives CASSRQGGTEAFF.

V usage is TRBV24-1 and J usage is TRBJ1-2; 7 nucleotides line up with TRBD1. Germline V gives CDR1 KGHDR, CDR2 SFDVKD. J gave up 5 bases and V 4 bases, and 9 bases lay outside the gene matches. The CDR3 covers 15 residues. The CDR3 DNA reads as TGTGCCACCAGTGACTCGGGACAGAAAGGGTATGGCTACACCTTC. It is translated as CATSDSGQKGYGYTF.

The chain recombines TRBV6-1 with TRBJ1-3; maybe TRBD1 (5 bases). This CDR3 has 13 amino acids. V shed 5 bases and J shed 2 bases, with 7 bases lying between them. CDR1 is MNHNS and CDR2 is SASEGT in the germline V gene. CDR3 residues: CASSTGAGNTIYF. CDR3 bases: TGTGCCAGCAGTACGGGGGCTGGAAACACCATATATTTT.

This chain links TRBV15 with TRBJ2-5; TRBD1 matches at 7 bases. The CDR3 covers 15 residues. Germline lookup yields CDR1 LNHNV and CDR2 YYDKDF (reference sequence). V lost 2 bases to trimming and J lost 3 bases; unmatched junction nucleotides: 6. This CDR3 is CATSRYGTEEETQYF. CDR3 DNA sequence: TGTGCCACCAGCAGATACGGGACAGAAGAAGAGACCCAGTACTTC.

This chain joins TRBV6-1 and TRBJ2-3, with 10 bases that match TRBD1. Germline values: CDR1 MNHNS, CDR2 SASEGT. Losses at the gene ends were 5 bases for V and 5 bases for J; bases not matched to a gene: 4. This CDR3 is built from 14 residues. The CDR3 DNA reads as TGTGCCAGCAGTATTGGACAGGGGGGAGATACGCAGTATTTT. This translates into CASSIGQGGDTQYF.

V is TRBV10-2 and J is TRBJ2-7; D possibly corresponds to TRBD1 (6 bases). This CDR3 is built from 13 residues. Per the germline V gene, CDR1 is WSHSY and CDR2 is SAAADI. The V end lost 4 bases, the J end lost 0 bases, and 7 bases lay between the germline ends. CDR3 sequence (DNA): TGCGCCAGCAGTGGGACAGCCTCCTACGAGCAGTACTTC. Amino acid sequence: CASSGTASYEQYF.

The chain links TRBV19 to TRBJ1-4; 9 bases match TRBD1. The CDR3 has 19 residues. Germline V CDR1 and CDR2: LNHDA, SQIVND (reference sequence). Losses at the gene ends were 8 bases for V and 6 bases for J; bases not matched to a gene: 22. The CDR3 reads CASFIMYRDRDNKDEKLFF. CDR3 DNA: TGTGCCAGTTTTATAATGTATAGGGACAGGGACAACAAGGATGAAAAACTGTTTTTT. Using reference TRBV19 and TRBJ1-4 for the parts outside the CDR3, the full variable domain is DGGITQSPKYLFRKEGQNVTLSCEQNLNHDAMYWYRQDPGQGLRLIYYSQIVNDFQKGDIAEGYSVSREKKESFPLTVTSAQKNPTAFYLCASFIMYRDRDNKDEKLFFGSGTQLSVL.

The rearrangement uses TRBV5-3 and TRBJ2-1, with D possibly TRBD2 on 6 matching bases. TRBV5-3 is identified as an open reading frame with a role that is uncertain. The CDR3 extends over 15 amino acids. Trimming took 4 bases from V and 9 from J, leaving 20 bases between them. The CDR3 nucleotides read TGTGCCAGAAGCCCCGATGGGCAGGCCGGGGGTGAGCAGTTCTTC. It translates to CARSPDGQAGGEQFF.

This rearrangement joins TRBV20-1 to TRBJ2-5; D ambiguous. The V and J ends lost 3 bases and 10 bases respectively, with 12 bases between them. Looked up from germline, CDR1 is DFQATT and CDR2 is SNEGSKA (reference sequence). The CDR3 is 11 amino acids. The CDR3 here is CSARTAPGQYF. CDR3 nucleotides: TGCAGTGCTAGGACCGCTCCGGGCCAGTACTTC.

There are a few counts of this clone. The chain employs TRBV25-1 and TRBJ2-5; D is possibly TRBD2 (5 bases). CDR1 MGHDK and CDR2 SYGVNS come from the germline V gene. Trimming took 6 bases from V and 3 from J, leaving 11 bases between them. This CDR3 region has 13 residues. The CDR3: CASSDGGEETQYF. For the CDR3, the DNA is TGTGCCAGCAGCGATGGAGGTGAAGAGACCCAGTACTTC.

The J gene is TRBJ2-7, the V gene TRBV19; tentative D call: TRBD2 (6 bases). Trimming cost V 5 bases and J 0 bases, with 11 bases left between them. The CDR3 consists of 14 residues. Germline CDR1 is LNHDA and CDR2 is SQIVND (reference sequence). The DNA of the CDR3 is TGTGCCAGTAGTGCGGGGACGGGCTCCTACGAGCAGTACTTC. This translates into CASSAGTGSYEQYF. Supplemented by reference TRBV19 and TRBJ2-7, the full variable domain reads DGGITQSPKYLFRKEGQNVTLSCEQNLNHDAMYWYRQDPGQGLRLIYYSQIVNDFQKGDIAEGYSVSREKKESFPLTVTSAQKNPTAFYLCASSAGTGSYEQYFGPGTRLTVT.

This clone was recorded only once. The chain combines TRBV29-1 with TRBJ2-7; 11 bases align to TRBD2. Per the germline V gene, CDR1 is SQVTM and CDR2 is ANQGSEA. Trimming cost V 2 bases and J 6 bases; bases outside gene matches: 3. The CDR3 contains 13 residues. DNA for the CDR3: TGCAGCGTTGAAACTAGCGGGAGAGGCGAGCAGTACTTC. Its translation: CSVETSGRGEQYF.

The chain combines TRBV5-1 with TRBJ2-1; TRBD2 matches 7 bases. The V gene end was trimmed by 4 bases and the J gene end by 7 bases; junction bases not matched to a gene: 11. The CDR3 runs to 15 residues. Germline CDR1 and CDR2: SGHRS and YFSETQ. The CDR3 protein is CASSRDGGSRNEQFF. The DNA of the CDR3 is TGCGCCAGCAGCCGGGACGGCGGGAGCAGGAATGAGCAGTTCTTC.

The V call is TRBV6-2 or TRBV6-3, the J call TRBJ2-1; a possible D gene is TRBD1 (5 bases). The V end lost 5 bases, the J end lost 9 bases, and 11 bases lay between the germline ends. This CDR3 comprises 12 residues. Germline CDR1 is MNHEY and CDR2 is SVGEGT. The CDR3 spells CASSVGRSEQFF. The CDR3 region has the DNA TGTGCCAGCAGTGTGGGGCGGAGTGAGCAGTTCTTC.